This TCR beta chain is drawn from a study of cytomegalovirus exposure and HLA in healthy donors (TCRdb year 2017). Describing the broader study: The 666 repertoires of the first cohort and the 110 or so validation repertoires were produced on the same platform, according to a later analysis. Along with the roughly 670-subject first cohort, a separate validation cohort of over 90 different subjects was used. To predict cytomegalovirus infection status, the study combined high-throughput TCR immunosequencing, statistical association of individual TCRs with disease status, and machine learning. The aim of the study was to test whether cataloging public T cell receptors could identify signatures of past pathogen exposure.

The library came from the immunoSEQ multiplex PCR assay. The paper's data handling went like this. To diagnose cytomegalovirus status from the catalog of TCR beta chain sequences, a statistical classification framework was built. TCRdb provides this immuneACCESS table in a form limited to in-frame rearrangements. Some clones are lacking; in checked studies, under half of them reflect an unresolved V gene, and why the rest are absent is not known. The V and J calls and clone size were taken over from that table, and D and trimming were inferred from the DNA. Across this sample there are 150,000 to 200,000 clones, with about 86% seen only once. Clones ranked in the top ten supply 2.5% to 3.5% of the sample. Separate from the approximately 670-subject first cohort, the validation cohort of 95 to 150 subjects was the group to which the donors belonged. Counted from cysteine to phenylalanine, this CDR3 has 18 amino acids. The CDR3 DNA has 54 bases and is translated from base 1. The germline V gene encodes CDR1 MNHEY and CDR2 SMNVEV (reference sequence). V and J lose 0 bases and 1 base, and a span of 18 bases separates them.

Paper-wide results and their limitations: The classifier was reported to diagnose cytomegalovirus status with high specificity and sensitivity in both the original and validation cohorts. A later analysis lacked HLA typing for the validation cohort, so it scored co-occurrence in that cohort across all 110 or so repertoires. In a later analysis, TCRs clustered in the first cohort were found to also tend to co-occur in the roughly 130 validation repertoires, with about 93% of cluster scores above 0. Most TCR sequences were observed very rarely across donors, whereas some public TCRs were present in many individuals. The study gave a list of around 170 TCR beta chains associated with cytomegalovirus. The authors suggested that the approach could potentially be generalized to other disease states and immunological phenotypes. Three of the identified cytomegalovirus-associated TCR beta chains were confirmed in vitro to be specific for cytomegalovirus antigens.

To note about this clone: The clone's antigen remains unknown. Base qualities were left out, and no much larger clone turns up one base away.

The TCR originated in a woman under 30 in good health and CMV-seropositive. Here the chain combines TRBV27 and TRBJ1-1; a weak D assignment points to TRBD1 (5 bases agree). The specimen sequenced was PBMCs. CDR3 sequence: CASSLSGGLRGSNTEAFF. The DNA is as follows: TGTGCCAGCAGTTTATCGGGGGGTTTAAGGGGTTCGAACACTGAAGCTTTCTTT.